Described below is a single T cell receptor (beta chain) sequence and its context. The antigen is not known. This sample stems from a study of cytomegalovirus exposure and HLA in healthy donors. Primers included in the PCR were 60 Vbeta and 13 Jbeta primers. Clones were read by immunoSEQ multiplex PCR, and TCRdb kept only the in-frame ones, dropping some. The sample carries tens of thousands of clones, roughly 77% recorded once. The study, taken as a whole, reports: Later on, an analysis found that several of the most significant clusters appeared to be linked to common viral pathogens, which included parvovirus B19.

Sequenced sample: PBMCs. This TCR was sampled from a female donor in good health and CMV-seronegative.

DNA for the CDR3: TGCAGCGTCCAACAGGGGAGTTGGAAGACCCAGTACTTC. Translated, it gives CSVQQGSWKTQYF. The V and J genes are TRBV29-1 and TRBJ2-5; TRBD1 matches 7 bases. Unmatched junction bases numbered 10, after V lost 6 bases and J lost 6 bases. From germline, CDR1 is SQVTM and CDR2 ANQGSEA. The CDR3 runs 13 residues.